This T cell receptor beta chain is from a study of blood T cell repertoires in COVID-19. At the level of the study: Some COVID-19 samples were acute and others convalescent; all came from the United States, Italy and Spain. Nucleic acid was either cDNA or gDNA, and it came from T cells, B-cell-depleted T cells, or PBMCs.

The protocol was immunoSEQ multiplex PCR, while the TCRdb copy is restricted to in-frame clones and leaves out a portion. The sample shows 75,000 to 90,000 clones, about 82% of them seen only once. Trimming left V 2 bases short and J 6 bases short, with 11 bases between. The CDR3 has 13 residues. From germline, CDR1 is SNHLY and CDR2 FYNNEI. The receptor was derived from a man of 80 years or more with active or convalescent COVID-19. The chain is built from TRBV2 and TRBJ2-7, with a tentative D call TRBD1 (6 bases). Sequences were obtained from peripheral blood. The CDR3 nucleotides read TGTGCCAGCAGTGAAAACAGGGCAGGCGAGCAGTACGTC. This encodes CASSENRAGEQYV.